The 20 T cell receptor beta chains presented below share a single source sample, sequenced in a study of regulatory T cells in long-lasting Graves disease. Time point noted: newly diagnosed GD, antithyroid drugs for less than 3 months. Following extraction of RNA from PBMCs, that RNA was used to make the TCR library. Libraries of TCR beta came from iRepertoire HTBI primers plus Arm-PCR of CDR3 regions. MiXCR, run by TCRdb on the multiplex PCR reads, gives a single entry per CDR3 protein. The sample records approximately 440,000 distinct CDR3 sequences, 16% being singletons. These data also featured in a second study, about T cells in Graves' hyperthyroidism and ophthalmopathy.

The sample in question was peripheral blood mononuclear cells (PBMCs), obtained at new diagnosis, from a patient treated with antithyroid drugs. These receptors were collected from a middle-aged man with Graves disease.

This clonotype occurred many times. V gene TRBV20-1 combines with J gene TRBJ1-1; D gene uncertain. The germline V gene has CDR1 DFQATT and CDR2 SNEGSKA (reference sequence). The length of the CDR3 is 13 residues. Trimming removed 0 bases at V and 4 bases at J, with 9 bases between. Here the CDR3 reads CSARDAPITEAFF. In DNA form, the CDR3 reads TGCAGTGCTAGAGATGCCCCTATCACTGAAGCTTTCTTT.

This clonotype was detected many times. The chain's CDR3 is CAISELRDRGPLGYTF. For the CDR3, the DNA is TGTGCCATCAGTGAGCTCCGGGACAGGGGCCCCCTTGGCTACACCTTC. The V and J genes are TRBV10-3 and TRBJ1-2; the match to TRBD1 covers 10 bases. The CDR3 has 16 residues. Trimming took 2 bases from V and 7 from J; bases not matched to a gene: 10. Germline V gene data show CDR1 as ENHRY and CDR2 as SYGVKD.

This clonotype has more than one count but fewer than ten. The chain uses TRBV7-9 and TRBJ2-7; perhaps TRBD1 as D (6 bases). The CDR3 has 14 amino acids. Germline CDR1 and CDR2: SEHNR and FQNEAQ (reference sequence). Trimming took 5 bases from V and 2 from J, leaving 13 bases between them. CDR3 bases: TGTGCCAGCAGCGCAAGGGACACGCCCTACGAGCAGTACTTC. It yields the protein CASSARDTPYEQYF.

This clonotype was seen only a few times. V and J are TRBV5-5 and TRBJ2-1; D possibly corresponds to TRBD2 (7 bases). The CDR3 runs to 14 residues. Trimming removed 1 base from V and 15 bases from J, with 20 bases in between. Per the germline V gene, CDR1 is SGHKS and CDR2 is YYEKEE (reference sequence). The CDR3 region has the DNA TGTGCCAGCAGCTTGCTGCCCGGGGGGCCACGCGGGTTCTTC. Protein: CASSLLPGGPRGFF. Together with reference TRBV5-5 and TRBJ2-1, the CDR3 gives the full variable domain: DAGVTQSPTHLIKTRGQQVTLRCSPISGHKSVSWYQQVLGQGPQFIFQYYEKEERGRGNFPDRFSARQFPNYSSELNVNALLLGDSALYLCASSLLPGGPRGFFGPGTRLTVL.

The chain uses TRBV9 and TRBJ2-2, with a tentative D call TRBD1 (6 bases). This CDR3 is built from 16 residues. Trimming took 4 bases from V and 4 from J, leaving 17 bases between them. Looked up from germline, CDR1 is SGDLS and CDR2 is YYNGEE. The DNA for the CDR3 is TGTGCCAGCAGCCCTCGGGACACCTCGAGCACCGGGGAGCTGTTTTTT. Translation gives CASSPRDTSSTGELFF.

This clonotype has more than one count but fewer than ten. V is TRBV6-7 and J is TRBJ2-1; D tentatively fits TRBD1 or TRBD2 (5 bases each). TRBV6-7 belongs to the ORF category, with a function that is uncertain. The CDR3 has 17 amino acids. V lost 5 bases to trimming and J lost 6 bases, with 23 bases between them. The CDR3 coding sequence is TGTGCCAGCAGTCGGCCCCCGTCGGGACCACCCGTCAATGAGCAGTTCTTC. Protein sequence: CASSRPPSGPPVNEQFF.

About this clonotype itself: A read error is likely here: a far larger clone is one base away. Here the CDR3 omits its conserved ending phenylalanine or tryptophan, so a read error is the likely source. The chain employs TRBV27 and TRBJ1-1; D unresolved. The V end was cut by 3 bases, the J end by 0 bases, with 11 bases between. Germline V gene lookup returns CDR1 MNHEY and CDR2 SMNVEV (reference sequence). This CDR3 is built from 15 residues. In DNA, the CDR3 is TGTGCCAGCAGTTTTGAGTTCGCGGTGAACACTGAAGCTTTCCTT. It encodes CASSFEFAVNTEAFL.

The genes are TRBV10-3 and TRBJ2-3; 7 nucleotides agree with TRBD2. The ends lost 6 bases at V and 2 bases at J; junction bases unmatched: 5. CDR3 length equals 14 residues. Germline CDR1 is ENHRY and CDR2 is SYGVKD. The CDR3 DNA follows: TGTGCCATCAGCCCCAGCGGGAACACAGATACGCAGTATTTT. Protein sequence: CAISPSGNTDTQYF.

This chain joins TRBV20-1 and TRBJ2-5; 13 nucleotides line up with TRBD2. Trimming at V came to 3 bases and at J to 1 base, leaving 5 bases not matched to a gene. This CDR3 region has 16 residues. CDR1 and CDR2 (germline): DFQATT, SNEGSKA (reference sequence). CDR3 loop: CSASILAGGPQETQYF. Here the CDR3 DNA reads TGCAGTGCTAGTATACTAGCGGGAGGGCCCCAAGAGACCCAGTACTTC.

This clonotype was recorded many times. The genes are TRBV28 and TRBJ1-2; TRBD1 might be the D (6 bases). The germline CDR1 and CDR2 sequences are MDHEN and SYDVKM. This CDR3 comprises 12 residues. V gave up 10 bases and J gave up 6 bases, with 15 bases separating them. CDR3 coding DNA: TGTGCCACCAACCGGGACATGAATGGCTACACCTTC. It encodes CATNRDMNGYTF.

Concerning this clonotype: Since a much larger clone is just one base distant, this may be a read error. The rearrangement links TRBV5-1 to TRBJ2-7, with D tentatively TRBD1 (6 bases). CDR3 length: 15 residues. In germline, CDR1 is SGHRS, CDR2 YFSETQ. The CDR3 DNA is TGCGCCAGCAGGTTCCAGGGACATATCACCTACGGGCAGTACTTC. As protein: CASRFQGHITYGQYF.

The chain couples TRBV20-1 to TRBJ2-4; TRBD2 matches at 11 bases. The V gene end was trimmed by 3 bases and the J gene end by 0 bases; junction bases not matched to a gene: 10. This CDR3 has 18 residues. Germline CDR1 reads DFQATT; CDR2 reads SNEGSKA (reference sequence). CDR3 sequence: CSASIGLAGYQAKNIQYF. CDR3 in DNA: TGCAGTGCTAGTATTGGACTAGCGGGTTACCAAGCCAAAAACATTCAGTACTTC.

This clonotype came up a few times. The chain uses TRBV6-1 and TRBJ1-2, with TRBD1 identical over 7 bases. Germline lookup yields CDR1 MNHNS and CDR2 SASEGT. The CDR3 sequence is 13 residues long. With V trimmed by 9 bases and J by 4 bases, 8 bases remained unmatched. The CDR3 sequence: CASLQGIGYGYTF. The CDR3, as DNA: TGTGCCAGTTTACAGGGGATTGGCTATGGCTACACCTTC.

This chain uses TRBV10-1 with TRBJ2-1; D remains ambiguous. The V end lost 2 bases, the J end lost 8 bases, and 7 bases lay between the germline ends. This CDR3 contains 12 residues. Germline CDR1 is WNHNN and CDR2 is SYGVQD (reference sequence). In nucleotides, the CDR3 is TGCGCCAGCAGTGAGACCCCCCATGAGCAGTTCTTC. Translation gives CASSETPHEQFF.

This clonotype showed up many times. A junction boundary mismatches the germline segment, possibly from a read error. The chain joins TRBV27 to TRBJ2-3, with TRBD2 matching 9 bases. The CDR3 has 20 residues. Germline V gene data show CDR1 as MNHEY and CDR2 as SMNVEV (reference sequence). The chain's CDR3 is CASSLTPGRLLPLAGDGRLF. The CDR3 region has the DNA TGTGCCAGCAGTCTAACACCGGGACGTCTCCTCCCATTAGCGGGAGATGGCCGCTTGTTT.

In its sample, this clonotype was seen many times. This chain connects TRBV7-8 to TRBJ2-5; possible D gene TRBD2, 6 bases. This CDR3 is 16 amino acids long. Per germline, CDR1 SGHVS and CDR2 FQNEAQ. Trimming removed 4 bases from V and 5 bases from J, with 20 bases in between. The CDR3 DNA is TGTGCCAGCAGCTCAAGGAGGGAGAGGAGTTGGGAGACCCAGTACTTC. It specifies CASSSRRERSWETQYF.

Ten or more counts support this clonotype. V usage is TRBV20-1 and J usage is TRBJ1-5; the match to TRBD1 covers 8 bases. V was pared by 8 bases and J by 4 bases, with 7 bases of the junction left unmatched. This CDR3 comprises 13 residues. Germline V gives CDR1 DFQATT, CDR2 SNEGSKA (reference sequence). As DNA, the CDR3 is TGCAGTACAAGGACAGGGCTTAATCAGCCCCAGCATTTT. Amino acids: CSTRTGLNQPQHF.

The chain carries TRBV10-1 and TRBJ2-3; possibly TRBD1 for D (5 bases). Germline assignment: CDR1 WNHNN and CDR2 SYGVQD (reference sequence). The CDR3 is 14 amino acids. V dropped 1 base and J dropped 5 bases, with 10 bases sitting between them. CDR3 DNA sequence: TGCGCCAGCAGTGAGTGGCAGGGTGAAGATACGCAGTATTTT. Translated, it gives CASSEWQGEDTQYF.

At least ten counts were recorded for this clonotype. The chain recombines TRBV12-3 or TRBV12-4 with TRBJ1-5, with D possibly TRBD1 on 5 matching bases. CDR3 length: 12 amino acids. Trimming shortened V by 3 bases and J by 9 bases, and 9 bases separated the two germline ends. CDR3 coding DNA: TGTGCCAGCAGTTTGGGGCCAGGGCCCCAGCATTTT. It is translated as CASSLGPGPQHF.

This clonotype occurred many times. The genes are TRBV2 and TRBJ1-6; D is uncertain. V was shortened by 5 bases and J by 10 bases, with 9 bases between the two germline ends. The CDR3 has 12 residues. Germline V gene sequence: CDR1 SNHLY, CDR2 FYNNEI. As DNA, the CDR3 is TGTGCCAGCAGTAGGTTGGACTCACCCCTCCACTTT. Protein sequence: CASSRLDSPLHF.